This entry lists 2 T cell receptor beta chains sequenced from one sample in a study of cytomegalovirus exposure and HLA in healthy donors. PCR used 60 Vbeta primers and 13 Jbeta primers. The repertoire was sequenced with immunoSEQ multiplex PCR; TCRdb's copy has only in-frame clones and lacks some. The table has roughly 200,000 clones, about 78% seen once. The sample comprised PBMCs. The receptors were gathered from a man in his sixties in good health and CMV-seronegative.

The gene calls are TRBV9 and TRBJ2-7; 7 bases agree with TRBD1. V trimming: 2 bases; J trimming: 0 bases; junction bases outside the gene matches: 5. The CDR3 length is 15 residues. Germline V gene lookup returns CDR1 SGDLS and CDR2 YYNGEE. DNA for the CDR3: TGTGCCAGCAGCGTTGAACCAGGGGGCTCCTACGAGCAGTACTTC. This sequence encodes CASSVEPGGSYEQYF.

The J gene is TRBJ2-7, the V gene TRBV28; D is possibly TRBD2 (5 bases). This CDR3 has 15 amino acids. The V end lost 7 bases, the J end lost 2 bases, and 18 bases lay between the germline ends. Germline values: CDR1 MDHEN, CDR2 SYDVKM. CDR3 sequence (DNA): TGTGCCAGCACCCTCCCCGGACTGTCACCCTACGAGCAGTACTTC. It translates to CASTLPGLSPYEQYF. Full variable domain (remainder filled in from reference TRBV28 and TRBJ2-7): DVKVTQSSRYLVKRTGEKVFLECVQDMDHENMFWYRQDPGLGLRLIYFSYDVKMKEKGDIPEGYSVSREKKERFSLILESASTNQTSMYLCASTLPGLSPYEQYFGPGTRLTVT.